The 4 T cell receptor beta chains given below trace back to one sample, sequenced in a study of PD-L1 blockade in urothelial cancer. This sample's time point: pretreatment peripheral blood. TCRdb's table, derived via immunoSEQ multiplex PCR, lists solely in-frame clones and lacks some. Here the sample spans fewer than 100,000 clones, about 85% being singletons. Source: PBMCs, taken around atezolizumab (anti-PD-L1) treatment. The source is a man aged 40-49 years with urothelial cancer.

The rearrangement links TRBV19 to TRBJ1-2; 10 nucleotides align to TRBD1. Germline assignment: CDR1 LNHDA and CDR2 SQIVND (reference sequence). The CDR3 runs 14 residues. J gave up 4 bases and V 5 bases, and 4 bases lay outside the gene matches. The chain's CDR3 is CASSWGTGVYGYTF. The CDR3 DNA reads as TGTGCCAGTAGTTGGGGGACAGGGGTCTATGGCTACACCTTC.

This clone came up once. V and J are TRBV28 and TRBJ2-7, with TRBD1 matching over 11 bases. The CDR3 consists of 13 residues. V dropped 5 bases and J dropped 7; count of bases not matched to a gene: 4. CDR1 and CDR2 from the germline V gene are MDHEN and SYDVKM. The chain's CDR3 is CASSGDRGGEQYF. In nucleotides, the CDR3 is TGTGCCAGCAGTGGGGACAGGGGGGGAGAGCAGTACTTC.

CDR3 DNA sequence: TGTGCCAGCAGCTCAGGTAGCAATCAGCCCCAGCATTTT. This sequence encodes CASSSGSNQPQHF. The chain combines TRBV5-6 with TRBJ1-5, with D unresolved. Trimming cost V 3 bases and J 0 bases, with 4 bases left between them. Germline assignment: CDR1 SGHDT and CDR2 YYEEEE. The CDR3 has 13 amino acids.

This clone has just one count. The V call is TRBV11-2, the J call TRBJ2-1, with D possibly TRBD2 on 6 matching bases. Looked up from germline, CDR1 is SGHAT and CDR2 is FQNNGV. The CDR3 has 16 amino acids. Trimming cost V 1 base and J 9 bases, with 19 bases left between them. The CDR3 loop is CASSLVVGGSGLEQFF. In DNA, the CDR3 is TGTGCCAGCAGCTTAGTAGTCGGAGGGTCGGGGCTTGAGCAGTTCTTC.